A selection of T cell receptor beta chains follows, all from one sample in a study of T cells in Graves' hyperthyroidism and ophthalmopathy. One entry per CDR3 protein, called by TCRdb with MiXCR from the multiplex PCR reads. The sample lists 300,000 to 450,000 distinct CDR3 sequences; under 15% were seen once. The sequenced material came from blood. The source is a woman between 25 and 40 years old with Graves' hyperthyroidism. CDR3s include the opening cysteine and the closing phenylalanine or tryptophan. The D gene is left open where the match is weak. The size entry is marked missing in some rows and otherwise reads once, few, many or a size class.

size: few
D: .
J: TRBJ2-5
V: TRBV10-3
DNA: TGTGCCATCAGCGACGTCGGAGGGCGGGAGACCCAGTACTTC
CDR3: CAISDVGGRETQYF

size: .
D: TRBD2
J: TRBJ2-3
V: TRBV24-1
DNA: TGTGCCACCAGTGGCGGGACTAGTATTCATACGCAGTATTTT
CDR3: CATSGGTSIHTQYF

size: many
D: TRBD1
J: TRBJ1-1
V: TRBV30
DNA: TGTTGCGTCGACAGGGATAGGACTGAAGCTTTCTTT
CDR3: CCVDRDRTEAFF

size: few
D: TRBD1
J: TRBJ2-6
V: TRBV24-1
DNA: TGTGCCACCAGTAACCGGGACAGGGGGCTGGGGGCCAACGTCCTGACTTTC
CDR3: CATSNRDRGLGANVLTF

size: many
D: TRBD1
J: TRBJ1-5
V: TRBV12-3/TRBV12-4
DNA: TGTGCCAGCTTTACAGGGGCTCCCAATCAGCCCCAGCATTTT
CDR3: CASFTGAPNQPQHF

size: many
D: TRBD1
J: TRBJ2-1
V: TRBV7-9
DNA: TGTGCCAGCAGCTCGGACAGGGTTGCCTACAATGAGCAGTTCTTC
CDR3: CASSSDRVAYNEQFF

size: many
D: TRBD2
J: TRBJ2-7
V: TRBV3-1
DNA: TGTGCCAGCAGCCAAACACTAGCGGGAGTTGGCGAGCAGTACTTC
CDR3: CASSQTLAGVGEQYF

size: .
D: .
J: TRBJ1-3
V: TRBV7-3
DNA: TGTGCCAGCAGCTTATCCAGGGGAAACACCATATATTTT
CDR3: CASSLSRGNTIYF

size: many
D: TRBD1
J: TRBJ2-7
V: TRBV12-3/TRBV12-4
DNA: TGTGCCAGCAGTCCGGGACAGGGGCCCTACGAGCAGTACTTC
CDR3: CASSPGQGPYEQYF

size: few
D: TRBD2
J: TRBJ2-3
V: TRBV4-2
DNA: TGTGCCAGCAGCCAAGATCCCAGCGGGACCACCACAGATACGCAGTATTTT
CDR3: CASSQDPSGTTTDTQYF